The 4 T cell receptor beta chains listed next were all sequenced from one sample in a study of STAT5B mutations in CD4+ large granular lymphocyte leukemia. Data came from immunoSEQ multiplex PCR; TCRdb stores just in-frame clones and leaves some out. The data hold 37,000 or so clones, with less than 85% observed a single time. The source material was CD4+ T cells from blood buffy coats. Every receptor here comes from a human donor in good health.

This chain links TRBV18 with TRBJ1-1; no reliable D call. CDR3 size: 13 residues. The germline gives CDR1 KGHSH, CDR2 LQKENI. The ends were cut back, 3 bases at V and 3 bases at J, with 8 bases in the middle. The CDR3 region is CASSPGLDTEAFF. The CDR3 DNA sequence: TGTGCCAGCTCACCGGGTTTGGACACTGAAGCTTTCTTT.

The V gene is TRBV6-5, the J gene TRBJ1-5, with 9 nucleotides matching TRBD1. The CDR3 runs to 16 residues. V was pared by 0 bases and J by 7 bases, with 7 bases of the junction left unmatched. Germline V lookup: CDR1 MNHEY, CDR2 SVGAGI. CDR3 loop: CASSYSGTGLDQPQHF. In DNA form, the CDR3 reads TGTGCCAGCAGTTACTCGGGGACAGGGCTCGACCAGCCCCAGCATTTT.

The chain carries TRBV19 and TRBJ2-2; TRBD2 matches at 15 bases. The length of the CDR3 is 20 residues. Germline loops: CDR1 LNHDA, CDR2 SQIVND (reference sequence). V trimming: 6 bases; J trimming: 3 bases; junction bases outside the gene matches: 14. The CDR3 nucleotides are TGTGCCAGTAGACCGCGACCGGGACTAGCGGGGGGTCGGGACACCGGGGAGCTGTTTTTT. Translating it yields CASRPRPGLAGGRDTGELFF. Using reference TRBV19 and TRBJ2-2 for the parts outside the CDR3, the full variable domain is DGGITQSPKYLFRKEGQNVTLSCEQNLNHDAMYWYRQDPGQGLRLIYYSQIVNDFQKGDIAEGYSVSREKKESFPLTVTSAQKNPTAFYLCASRPRPGLAGGRDTGELFFGEGSRLTVL.

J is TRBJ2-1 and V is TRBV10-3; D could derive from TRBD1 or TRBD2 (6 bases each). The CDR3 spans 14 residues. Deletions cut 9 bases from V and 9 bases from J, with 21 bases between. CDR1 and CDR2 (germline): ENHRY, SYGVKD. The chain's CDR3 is CAISPGAALGEQFF. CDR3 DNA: TGTGCCATTAGCCCGGGGGCCGCTTTGGGTGAGCAGTTCTTC.